This TCR beta chain emerged from a study of T cells after yellow fever vaccination. J gave up 6 bases and V 6 bases, and 13 bases lay outside the gene matches. The CDR3 covers 15 residues. Looked up from germline, CDR1 is MNHEY and CDR2 is SMNVEV (reference sequence). Synthesis of TCR cDNA relied on 5'RACE template switching, which attached a universal primer site and UMIs. TCRdb ran MiXCR on the 5' RACE reads and lists one entry per CDR3 protein. The sample yields 400,000 or so distinct CDR3 sequences, over 5% seen once. Overall study results and limits: There was a small share of clonotypes that showed up in both the CD4 and CD8 compartments. Highly abundant clonotypes carried over from the bulk population could end up in FACS-sorted repertoires as contaminants.

This clonotype was counted at least ten times. Its specificity is unknown. The clonotype originates from a man between 25 and 39 years old who received the YFV17D yellow fever vaccine. The source material was PBMCs, sampled 5 days after the yellow fever booster vaccination. The V call is TRBV27, the J call TRBJ2-7, with 8 bases fitting TRBD2. The CDR3 bases are TGTGCCAGCAGGCGAACAGCGGGGGAGGAGCCCGAGCAGTACTTC. It yields the protein CASRRTAGEEPEQYF.